This T cell receptor (beta chain) was sequenced for a study of T cell repertoires in aging, cancer and after chemotherapy. Study results and caveats: In each cancer cohort, median generation probability increased across chemotherapy, suggesting thymic output rebounded.

Rearranged V-D-J TRB sequences were amplified with a mixed TRB-A/B primer pool. One entry per CDR3 protein, called by TCRdb with MiXCR from the multiplex PCR reads. The data contain 10,000 to 12,000 distinct CDR3 sequences, 30% to 40% of them singletons. On this clonotype: The target antigen is unknown.

Amplification of TCR beta used genomic DNA extracted from peripheral blood. This CDR3 has 14 residues. Germline V gene lookup returns CDR1 SGHDT and CDR2 YYEEEE. Trimming cost V 2 bases and J 3 bases, with 12 bases left between them. This receptor was obtained from a human donor in good health. The sequencing sample was made of blood. The V gene is TRBV5-6, the J gene TRBJ2-7; D unclear. The CDR3 reads CASSFGVGYYEQYF. The CDR3, as DNA: TGTGCCAGCAGCTTTGGTGTAGGGTACTACGAGCAGTACTTC.